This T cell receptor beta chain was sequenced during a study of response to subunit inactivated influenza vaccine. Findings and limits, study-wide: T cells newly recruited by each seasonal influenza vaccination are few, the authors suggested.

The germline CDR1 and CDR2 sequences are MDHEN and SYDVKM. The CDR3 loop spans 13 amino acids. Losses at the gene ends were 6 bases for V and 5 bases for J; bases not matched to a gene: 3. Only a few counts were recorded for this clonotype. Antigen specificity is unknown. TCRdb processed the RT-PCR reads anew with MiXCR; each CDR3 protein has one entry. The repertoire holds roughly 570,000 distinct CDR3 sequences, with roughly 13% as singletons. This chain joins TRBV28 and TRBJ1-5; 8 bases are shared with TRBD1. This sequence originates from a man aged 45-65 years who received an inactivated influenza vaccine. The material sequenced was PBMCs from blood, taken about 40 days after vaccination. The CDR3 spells CASRDRAHQPQHF. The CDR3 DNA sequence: TGTGCCAGCAGGGACAGGGCCCATCAGCCCCAGCATTTT.